This T cell receptor (beta chain) appears in the sequencing data of a study of blood T cells in healthy people across ages. The second PCR ran about 6 to 12 cycles with a sample-barcoded 5' primer and J-beta primers. TCRdb reanalysed the 5' RACE reads using MiXCR and keeps one entry per CDR3 protein. This sample has about 830,000 distinct CDR3 sequences; nearly 60% occur once, and the top ten carry roughly 22%. Germline lookup yields CDR1 LGHDT and CDR2 YNNKEL (reference sequence). The V segment lost 4 bases and the J segment 8 bases; nucleotides outside the gene matches: 8. CDR3 length: 15 amino acids.

The sample taken for sequencing was blood. The sequence was obtained from a man aged 30 to 45 in good health. The rearrangement uses TRBV3-1 and TRBJ1-4; 9 bases match TRBD1. CDR3 in amino acids: CASSPRDRAPEKLFF. The CDR3 DNA reads as TGTGCCAGCAGCCCCCGGGACAGGGCGCCCGAAAAACTGTTTTTT.